Each of the 21 T cell receptor beta chains below was sequenced from the same sample in a study of blood T cell repertoires in COVID-19. Only in-frame clones appear in the TCRdb table, and some are missing; sequencing was by immunoSEQ multiplex PCR. Here the sample spans 25,000 to 35,000 clones, 86% being singletons. The sample was peripheral blood. The origin of the receptors is a human donor with active COVID-19. The donor label of this sample is uncertain.

This chain links TRBV6-5 with TRBJ2-5, with 9 nucleotides matching TRBD1. The trim removed 2 bases at V and 5 bases at J, leaving 6 bases unmatched. Germline V gene data show CDR1 as MNHEY and CDR2 as SVGAGI. This CDR3 is 15 amino acids long. The CDR3 bases are TGTGCCAGCAGTTACCGACAGGGGGAGTGGGAGACCCAGTACTTC. The encoded protein is CASSYRQGEWETQYF.

The chain employs TRBV2 and TRBJ1-2, with D perhaps TRBD1 (6 bases). Per germline, CDR1 SNHLY and CDR2 FYNNEI. This CDR3 has 12 amino acids. The ends were cut back, 3 bases at V and 8 bases at J, with 10 bases in the middle. The CDR3 DNA reads as TGTGCCAGCAGTGACTACAGGGACGGCTACACCTTC. Translated: CASSDYRDGYTF.

This rearrangement joins TRBV2 to TRBJ2-2, with D hard to call. Trimming shortened V by 6 bases and J by 2 bases, and 10 bases separated the two germline ends. Germline-derived CDR1 and CDR2 are SNHLY and FYNNEI. The CDR3 is 14 residues long. The CDR3 loop is CASSVRYNTGELFF. The CDR3 DNA is TGTGCCAGCAGCGTACGGTACAACACCGGGGAGCTGTTTTTT.

V is TRBV28 and J is TRBJ2-2; the match to TRBD2 covers 9 bases. In germline, CDR1 is MDHEN, CDR2 SYDVKM. The CDR3 contains 15 residues. The V gene end was trimmed by 5 bases and the J gene end by 5 bases; junction bases not matched to a gene: 6. CDR3 amino acids: CASSNSGSGTGELFF. As DNA, the CDR3 is TGTGCCAGCAGTAATAGCGGGAGCGGGACCGGGGAGCTGTTTTTT.

The CDR3, as DNA: TGTGCTAGTGGCCTAAATCCCCAGGCGAACACTGAAGCTTTCTTT. It specifies CASGLNPQANTEAFF. The V call is TRBV12-5, the J call TRBJ1-1; D not certain. CDR1 LGHNT and CDR2 FRNRAP come from the germline V gene. The CDR3 is 15 amino acids. Trimming removed 6 bases from V and 1 base from J, with 15 bases in between.

The chain uses TRBV4-1 and TRBJ1-1; TRBD1 might be the D (5 bases). CDR1 and CDR2 from the germline V gene are MGHRA and YSYEKL. The CDR3 runs to 13 residues. V was trimmed by 1 base and J by 10 bases, leaving 13 bases between them. The CDR3, as DNA: TGCGCCAGCAGCCAAGGGGGGGAGGGTGGAGCTTTCTTT. Residues: CASSQGGEGGAFF.

The gene calls are TRBV5-1 and TRBJ2-2; 8 nucleotides match TRBD1. V shed 4 bases, J shed 4 bases, and the junction held 6 bases outside the gene matches. Germline V lookup: CDR1 SGHRS, CDR2 YFSETQ. This CDR3 region has 15 residues. In nucleotides, the CDR3 is TGCGCCAGCAGCGTACGAGACAGGGGCACCGGGGAGCTGTTTTTT. Translated: CASSVRDRGTGELFF.

J is TRBJ2-5 and V is TRBV9, with 8 bases matching TRBD2. The junction had 6 bases not matched to a gene; V was cut back by 0 bases and J by 2 bases. The CDR3 length is 16 residues. Germline values: CDR1 SGDLS, CDR2 YYNGEE. The CDR3 region is CASSVGTSGMQETQYF. DNA for the CDR3: TGTGCCAGCAGCGTAGGTACTAGCGGCATGCAAGAGACCCAGTACTTC.

The DNA of the CDR3 is TGTGCCAGCAGCGTAGATCTGGGGGACAGAATGAACACTGAAGCTTTCTTT. This sequence encodes CASSVDLGDRMNTEAFF. This chain uses TRBV9 with TRBJ1-1; 7 bases line up with TRBD1. Germline CDR1 reads SGDLS; CDR2 reads YYNGEE. CDR3 size: 17 residues. The V segment lost 0 bases and the J segment 0 bases; nucleotides outside the gene matches: 8.

V and J are TRBV7-2 and TRBJ2-3, with 10 bases identical to TRBD2. J lost 6 bases, V lost 3 bases, and 3 bases had no gene match. Germline assignment: CDR1 SGHTA and CDR2 FQGNSA. CDR3 length equals 14 residues. CDR3 nucleotides: TGTGCCAGCAGCTTGTCGACTAGCGGGGATACGCAGTATTTT. This sequence encodes CASSLSTSGDTQYF.

V and J are TRBV19 and TRBJ1-2; no firm D call. V was trimmed by 3 bases and J by 6 bases, leaving 14 bases between them. The CDR3 spans 14 residues. From germline, CDR1 is LNHDA and CDR2 SQIVND (reference sequence). For the CDR3, the DNA is TGTGCCAGTAGTATTGTGGTTGCTATTAATGGCTACACCTTC. Residues: CASSIVVAINGYTF.

The CDR3 nucleotides read TGTGCCAGCACCGGGGGGCTTGGGGCCAACGTCCTGACTTTC. The encoded protein is CASTGGLGANVLTF. The chain combines TRBV5-6 with TRBJ2-6; D might be TRBD2 (7 bases). V was pared by 6 bases and J by 3 bases, with 10 bases between. CDR3 length equals 14 residues. In germline, CDR1 is SGHDT, CDR2 YYEEEE.

The chain has TRBV4-2 and TRBJ2-5; 7 bases map to TRBD1. With V trimmed by 1 base and J by 5 bases, 7 bases remained unmatched. This CDR3 has 15 residues. The germline gives CDR1 LGHNA, CDR2 YNFKEQ. CDR3 region: CASSQGTGWGETQYF. DNA for the CDR3: TGTGCCAGCAGCCAAGGGACAGGTTGGGGGGAGACCCAGTACTTC.

This clone is termed medium-sized. This chain uses TRBV6-2 or TRBV6-3 with TRBJ2-5; 9 positions agree with TRBD2. The CDR3 runs 14 residues. Germline lookup yields CDR1 MNHEY and CDR2 SVGEGT. Losses at the gene ends were 6 bases for V and 0 bases for J; bases not matched to a gene: 2. CDR3 nucleotides: TGTGCCAGCAGCCGGACTAGCGACCAAGAGACCCAGTACTTC. Residues: CASSRTSDQETQYF.

In its sample, this clone was seen once. The gene calls are TRBV3-1 (or the pseudogene TRBV3-2) and TRBJ2-2, with TRBD2 identical over 11 bases. The junction had 9 bases not matched to a gene; V was cut back by 7 bases and J by 5 bases. This CDR3 is 16 amino acids long. Germline CDR1 reads LGHDT; CDR2 reads YNNKEL (reference sequence). CDR3 protein: CASTPFSGGATGELFF. CDR3 nucleotide sequence: TGTGCCAGCACCCCATTTAGCGGGGGGGCGACCGGGGAGCTGTTTTTT.

The CDR3 spells CASSVGDGTSQFF. In DNA form, the CDR3 reads TGTGCCAGCAGCGTAGGGGACGGGACTAGCCAGTTCTTC. The V and J genes are TRBV9 and TRBJ2-1; 9 bases line up with TRBD2. With 0 bases clipped from V and 13 bases from J, the junction kept 5 bases outside the gene matches. Per the germline V gene, CDR1 is SGDLS and CDR2 is YYNGEE. There are 13 residues in the CDR3.

The chain joins TRBV1 to TRBJ2-3; TRBD2 is the table's D call and was not checked against the DNA. TRBV1 has pseudogene status. This CDR3 region has 16 residues. CDR3 in amino acids: CTSSQERGGTTDTQYF. CDR3 DNA sequence: TGCACCAGCAGCCAAGAGCGGGGGGGCACAACAGATACGCAGTATTTT.

The count of this clone is one. In nucleotides, the CDR3 is TGTGCCAGCAGTTTGGGCGGGAATAATTCACCCCTCCACTTT. Translating it yields CASSLGGNNSPLHF. This chain joins TRBV27 and TRBJ1-6; no reliable D call. CDR1 is MNHEY, CDR2 SMNVEV, per germline (reference sequence). The CDR3 length is 14 residues. Trimming pared 3 bases from V and 5 bases from J, leaving 8 bases between.

The gene calls are TRBV19 and TRBJ2-1; TRBD2 matches at 9 bases. CDR1 LNHDA and CDR2 SQIVND come from the germline V gene (reference sequence). This CDR3 contains 14 residues. V lost 7 bases, J lost 2 bases, and 3 bases stayed unmatched. Here the CDR3 reads CASNQREAYNEQFF. The CDR3 DNA reads as TGTGCCAGTAATCAGCGGGAGGCCTACAATGAGCAGTTCTTC.

The table lists this clone with a count of one. This chain joins TRBV3-1 (or the pseudogene TRBV3-2) and TRBJ2-5; 7 bases agree with TRBD1. The CDR3 totals 16 residues. CDR1 and CDR2 (germline): LGHDT, YNNKEL (reference sequence). The V segment lost 7 bases and the J segment 4 bases; nucleotides outside the gene matches: 15. CDR3 in DNA: TGTGCCAGCACCCGCACAGGGGTGGCGAGTGGAGAGACCCAGTACTTC. Residues: CASTRTGVASGETQYF.

The V and J genes are TRBV5-1 and TRBJ2-7, with 7 bases identical to TRBD1. Germline V gene sequence: CDR1 SGHRS, CDR2 YFSETQ. The V segment lost 2 bases and the J segment 5 bases; nucleotides outside the gene matches: 7. CDR3 length: 14 residues. DNA of the CDR3: TGCGCCAGCAGCTTCGGACAGGAGAACGACGAGCAGTACTTC. This translates into CASSFGQENDEQYF. Together with reference TRBV5-1 and TRBJ2-7, the CDR3 gives the full variable domain: KAGVTQTPRYLIKTRGQQVTLSCSPISGHRSVSWYQQTPGQGLQFLFEYFSETQRNKGNFPGRFSGRQFSNSRSEMNVSTLELGDSALYLCASSFGQENDEQYFGPGTRLTVT.